This T cell receptor beta chain was documented in a study of blood T cell repertoires in COVID-19. Germline CDR1 LNHDA, CDR2 SQIVND (reference sequence). V dropped 6 bases and J dropped 13 bases, with 19 bases sitting between them. The CDR3 runs 14 residues. Data came from immunoSEQ multiplex PCR; TCRdb stores just in-frame clones and leaves some out. Of 190,000 or so clones listed, around 90% are singletons. This clonotype originated in a man over 45 with acute or convalescent COVID-19. Sequenced material: peripheral blood. The V and J genes are TRBV19 and TRBJ1-6; D uncertain. The CDR3 region is CASSQIGGRQPLHF. In DNA form, the CDR3 reads TGTGCCAGTAGCCAAATAGGCGGTCGCCAGCCCCTCCACTTT.